This section outlines one TCR beta chain sequence together with its context. The target antigen is unknown. The data were obtained in a study of shared clonotypes between healthy human individuals. For the study at large: The cohort comprised a couple of women and three men. Their ages spanned 18 to 49 years.

Study-wide points: Since donors were few, the genetic and exposure-history diversity represented was limited. Non-shared clonotypes displayed generation probabilities falling below those of clonotypes present in all four donors.

The assay was immunoSEQ multiplex PCR, and TCRdb's table has in-frame clones only and misses some. Counted here are about 2 million clones, roughly 96% occurring once; the ten biggest clones make up 0.13%. The CDR3 is 13 residues long. The germline gives CDR1 SEHNR, CDR2 FQNEAQ (reference sequence). V lost 2 bases to trimming and J lost 8 bases, with 9 bases between them. V gene TRBV7-9 combines with J gene TRBJ1-4; possible D gene TRBD1, 5 bases. This sequence originates from a man aged 18-30 years in good health. The source material was naive CD4+ T cells sorted from blood. Subset defined: CD45RA+ positively selected. CDR3 residues: CASSLQGTEKLFF. The CDR3 nucleotides are TGTGCCAGCAGCTTACAGGGTACCGAAAAACTGTTTTTT.